A single sample is the source of the 19 T cell receptor beta chains below, sequenced in a study of T cells expressing NK-cell markers. TCRdb re-called the 5' RACE reads; every CDR3 protein appears as one record, without DNA. The repertoire table contains some 150,000 distinct CDR3 sequences. The sample consisted of blood T cells: a sorted CD56 or NKG2C T cell subset, CD4+ or CD8+ T cells, or bulk PBMC T cells (not recorded which). Every receptor here comes from a woman aged 45-60 years in good health.

The chain recombines TRBV4-1 with TRBJ1-1. Germline loops: CDR1 MGHRA, CDR2 YSYEKL. The CDR3 has 14 amino acids. Here the CDR3 reads CASSQTSATTEAFF.

The rearrangement links TRBV2 to TRBJ2-5; the TCRdb D gene call, TRBD2, has no DNA to confirm it. The CDR3 totals 14 residues. From germline, CDR1 is SNHLY and CDR2 FYNNEI. The CDR3 protein is CATTVLAEQETQYF.

V and J are TRBV3-1 and TRBJ2-1. Germline CDR1 is LGHDT and CDR2 is YNNKEL (reference sequence). The CDR3 consists of 13 residues. CDR3 loop: CASSQSSLAEQFF.

The chain links TRBV12-3 or TRBV12-4 to TRBJ2-3. The CDR3 is made up of 11 amino acids. CDR3 amino acids: CASRAVGTQYF.

V and J are TRBV12-3 or TRBV12-4 and TRBJ2-1; as DNA is missing, the TRBD1 call by TCRdb cannot be tested. There are 13 residues in the CDR3. CDR3 loop: CASSPLLGNEQFF.

The chain uses TRBV7-6 and TRBJ2-2; TCRdb indicates TRBD2, and absent DNA this call remains unverified. The CDR3 loop spans 15 amino acids. Germline CDR1 SGHVS, CDR2 FNYEAQ. The CDR3 spells CASSLNREGTGELFF.

This CDR3 reads CASSQTGTGVYEQYF. The chain couples TRBV7-8 to TRBJ2-7; the D call of TRBD1 rests on TCRdb alone, since no DNA is present to check it. The CDR3 consists of 15 residues. CDR1 SGHVS and CDR2 FQNEAQ come from the germline V gene. The complete variable domain, with remaining parts taken from reference TRBV7-8 and TRBJ2-7, reads GAGVSQSPRYKVAKRGQDVALRCDPISGHVSLFWYQQALGQGPEFLTYFQNEAQLDKSGLPSDRFFAERPEGSVSTLKIQRTQQEDSAVYLCASSQTGTGVYEQYFGPGTRLTVT.

This chain's CDR3 is CATSDPDRGNEQFF. The chain links TRBV24-1 to TRBJ2-1; TCRdb proposes TRBD1, but this gene call is untestable without DNA. The length of the CDR3 is 14 residues. From germline, CDR1 is KGHDR and CDR2 SFDVKD.

V gene TRBV29-1 combines with J gene TRBJ2-5. In germline, CDR1 is SQVTM, CDR2 ANQGSEA. The CDR3 runs 13 residues. CDR3 residues: CSVVFEPAETQYF.

The chain links TRBV5-4 to TRBJ1-2; with no DNA, the TCRdb D assignment of TRBD1 cannot be verified. Germline V CDR1 and CDR2: SGHNT, YYREEE (reference sequence). The length of the CDR3 is 16 residues. CDR3 protein: CASSSSIVGGFYGYTF.

The J gene is TRBJ1-1, the V gene TRBV29-1. The CDR3 consists of 14 residues. Per the germline V gene, CDR1 is SQVTM and CDR2 is ANQGSEA. The CDR3 is CSTDTYGEGTEAFF.

This chain links TRBV3-1 with TRBJ2-1. CDR3 length: 13 amino acids. CDR1 LGHDT and CDR2 YNNKEL come from the germline V gene (reference sequence). CDR3 loop: CASSQSFYNEQFF.

V gene TRBV20-1 combines with J gene TRBJ2-4; TCRdb indicates TRBD2, and absent DNA this call remains unverified. The CDR3 extends over 19 amino acids. Per germline, CDR1 DFQATT and CDR2 SNEGSKA (reference sequence). The CDR3: CSARDSSGISPRVVNIQYF.

V gene TRBV7-9 combines with J gene TRBJ2-3; the TRBD1 assignment by TCRdb is unverifiable without DNA. This CDR3 spans 15 amino acids. Germline V gene sequence: CDR1 SEHNR, CDR2 FQNEAQ (reference sequence). This CDR3 reads CASSFVPGTADTQYF.

The chain carries TRBV6-5 and TRBJ1-2. This CDR3 region has 12 residues. Germline V lookup: CDR1 MNHEY, CDR2 SVGAGI. CDR3 sequence: CASQGGDYGYTF.

CDR3: CAISDTLQGTEAFF. The J gene is TRBJ1-1, the V gene TRBV10-3. CDR3 length: 14 residues. Germline V gene data show CDR1 as ENHRY and CDR2 as SYGVKD.

The V gene is TRBV6-6, the J gene TRBJ2-1. The CDR3 has 11 residues. The V gene's germline CDR1 is MNHNY and CDR2 SVGAGI (reference sequence). CDR3 protein: CASSYSLEQFF.

This sequence joins TRBV11-2 and TRBJ2-3; TCRdb's assignment of TRBD1 cannot be checked, as there is no DNA. Germline V CDR1 and CDR2: SGHAT, FQNNGV. This CDR3 has 16 amino acids. The CDR3 reads CASSLDGTGVTDTQYF. The variable domain in full, with the rest retrieved from reference TRBV11-2 and TRBJ2-3, is EAGVAQSPRYKIIEKRQSVAFWCNPISGHATLYWYQQILGQGPKLLIQFQNNGVVDDSQLPKDRFSAERLKGVDSTLKIQPAKLEDSAVYLCASSLDGTGVTDTQYFGPGTRLTVL.

The chain uses TRBV15 and TRBJ2-5. CDR1 and CDR2 (germline): LNHNV, YYDKDF (reference sequence). The CDR3 consists of 12 residues. The chain's CDR3 is CATRGNWETQYF.